This T cell receptor beta chain was sequenced during a study of T cells in Graves' hyperthyroidism and ophthalmopathy. This clonotype appeared many times. This CDR3 region has 14 residues. V lost 6 bases and J lost 8; bases outside the gene matches: 8. In germline, CDR1 is MNHEY, CDR2 SMNVEV (reference sequence). RNA transcripts gave rise to amplified TCR beta CDR3 regions. First-round RT-PCR targeting the TCR CDR3 was performed with the HTBI primer set. MiXCR was run by TCRdb on the multiplex PCR reads, yielding one entry per CDR3 protein. Among 600,000 or so distinct CDR3 sequences listed, approximately 15% were seen once.

The chain couples TRBV27 to TRBJ1-1; 11 nucleotides agree with TRBD1. The source material was blood. This sequence was found in a woman under 30 with Graves' ophthalmopathy. As DNA, the CDR3 is TGTGCCAGCAGCCGGGACAGGGGGGCCACGGAAGCTTTCTTT. It encodes CASSRDRGATEAFF.